A selection of T cell receptor beta chains follows, all from one sample in a study of blood T cell repertoires in COVID-19. Generated by immunoSEQ multiplex PCR, the TCRdb table keeps only in-frame clones and is missing some. Of about 350,000 clones listed, roughly 87% are singletons. The material sequenced was peripheral blood. Receptor source: a man younger than 45 with COVID-19, enrolled during active disease. The CDR3 runs from the conserved cysteine through the conserved F or W. Each record gives: V gene, D gene, J gene, clone size, CDR3 DNA, CDR3 protein. The D gene is left open where the match is weak. Not all rows give a size; the values are once, few, many and, for expanded clones, a class.

TRBV19	TRBD2	TRBJ2-1	.	TGTGCCAGTAGTATTGGGGGGGGTTACAATGAGCAGTTCTTC	CASSIGGGYNEQFF
TRBV18	TRBD1	TRBJ1-5	.	TGTGCCAGCTCACCATTCCCCCCAGGGGGTTATCAGCCCCAGCATTTT	CASSPFPPGGYQPQHF
TRBV27	TRBD1	TRBJ1-3	.	TGTGCCAGCAGTTTACGACAGGGCGGGGACACCATATATTTT	CASSLRQGGDTIYF
TRBV7-3	TRBD2	TRBJ2-1	.	TGTGCCAGCAGCTCATATAGCGGGGGGGAGCAGTTCTTC	CASSSYSGGEQFF
TRBV7-9	.	TRBJ2-7	.	TGTGCCAGCAGCTTAGTGAGGGACACCTCCTACGAGCAGTACTTC	CASSLVRDTSYEQYF
TRBV5-1	.	TRBJ1-2	.	TGCGCCAGCAGCTTGGCGGGGGGCTACACCTTC	CASSLAGGYTF
TRBV10-3	TRBD1	TRBJ1-1	.	TGTGCCATCAGAGACCGGCGGACAGGGGATATGAACACTGAAGCTTTCTTT	CAIRDRRTGDMNTEAFF
TRBV11-2	.	TRBJ1-1	.	TGTGCCAGCAGCTTGACTTACACTGAAGCTTTCTTT	CASSLTYTEAFF
TRBV5-5	TRBD2	TRBJ2-1	.	TGTGCCAGCAGCTTGGGGAGCGGGAAAAGTTCCAATGAGCAGTTCTTC	CASSLGSGKSSNEQFF
TRBV11-2	.	TRBJ1-1	.	TGTGCCAGCAGCTTACGGGGAGATAACACTGAAGCTTTCTTT	CASSLRGDNTEAFF
TRBV9	.	TRBJ1-1	.	TGTGCCAGCAGCGTTACAGGGAATACTGAAGCTTTCTTT	CASSVTGNTEAFF
TRBV7-9	TRBD2	TRBJ2-2	few	TGTGCCAGCAGCTTTTTACCGGGACTAGCGGGAACCGGGGAGCTGTTTTTT	CASSFLPGLAGTGELFF
TRBV11-3	.	TRBJ2-5	once	TGTGCCAGCAGCTTAGGGCCAAGCCAAGAGACCCAGTACTTC	CASSLGPSQETQYF
TRBV6-5	TRBD1	TRBJ1-3	.	TGTGCCAGCAGTCGTGCCGGGACAGCTGGAAACACCATATATTTT	CASSRAGTAGNTIYF
TRBV5-4	.	TRBJ2-1	.	TGTGCCAGCAGCTTGCGCAATGAGCAGTTCTTC	CASSLRNEQFF
TRBV19	TRBD1	TRBJ2-7	.	TGTGCCAGTAGTCTTGACGGGCAGGGGGCTTACGAGCAGTACTTC	CASSLDGQGAYEQYF
TRBV7-2	TRBD2	TRBJ2-7	.	TGTGCCAGCAGCTTAGCGGGACTAGCGGGAGACCCCTACGAGCAGTACTTC	CASSLAGLAGDPYEQYF
TRBV18	.	TRBJ1-5	.	TGTGCCAGCTCACCCCAAGGGTCGGGGGATGAACGCAATCAGCCCCAGCATTTT	CASSPQGSGDERNQPQHF
TRBV5-4	.	TRBJ2-5	.	TGTGCCAGCAGCTTACAGGGAGGGGAAGAGACCCAGTACTTC	CASSLQGGEETQYF
TRBV5-6	.	TRBJ1-1	.	TGTGCCAGCACCCTTTCAGGGGTGTATACTGAAGCTTTCTTT	CASTLSGVYTEAFF
TRBV27	.	TRBJ1-6	.	TGTGCCAGCAGTTTATCCCGGGGGGGGGCAAATTCACCCCTCCACTTT	CASSLSRGGANSPLHF
TRBV25-1	TRBD1	TRBJ1-2	.	TGTGCCAGCAGTGAATCCGGTACAGGGGGCTATGGCTACACCTTC	CASSESGTGGYGYTF
TRBV5-1	.	TRBJ1-2	.	TGCGCCAGCAGCTTGAAGGGCGGGAACTATGGCTACACCTTC	CASSLKGGNYGYTF
TRBV5-6	TRBD2	TRBJ2-3	.	TGTGCCAGCAGCTCTAGCGGGGGGGCAGATACGCAGTATTTT	CASSSSGGADTQYF
TRBV10-1	.	TRBJ1-5	once	TGCGCCAGCAGTGTAGGGAGATGGGCTCAGCCCCAGCATTTT	CASSVGRWAQPQHF
TRBV4-1	.	TRBJ1-2	.	TGCGCCAGCAGCCAAGTAACAGGGACCTTGTCCGGCTACACCTTC	CASSQVTGTLSGYTF
TRBV19	.	TRBJ2-5	once	TGTGCCAGTAGTATAGATCAGGATGAGACCCAGTACTTC	CASSIDQDETQYF
TRBV6-5	.	TRBJ1-2	.	TGTGCCAGCAGTTACTCTGACAGCGACTACTATGGCTACACCTTC	CASSYSDSDYYGYTF
TRBV2	.	TRBJ1-5	many	TGTGCCAGCAGCGGGAGCATTAGCAATCAGCCCCAGCATTTT	CASSGSISNQPQHF